The source of this T cell receptor beta chain is a study of shared clonotypes between healthy human individuals. Libraries were prepared by immunoSEQ multiplex PCR; TCRdb keeps only in-frame clonotypes and omits some of them. The profile shows approximately 530,000 clones, around 96% of them singletons. Input material: naive CD4+ T cells sorted from blood. Subset meaning: CD45RA+ positively selected. This TCR came from a woman in her 30s in good health.

DNA of the CDR3: TGCGCCAGCAGCTTGGATGGGGGCGCTGGAACAGATACGCAGTATTTT. Encoded protein: CASSLDGGAGTDTQYF. The V call is TRBV5-1, the J call TRBJ2-3; perhaps TRBD1 as D (6 bases). The germline CDR1 and CDR2 sequences are SGHRS and YFSETQ. V was pared by 0 bases and J by 3 bases, with 14 bases between. The CDR3 contains 16 residues.